The T cell receptor beta chain described here comes from a study of cytomegalovirus exposure and HLA in healthy donors. The PCR made use of 60 Vbeta and 13 Jbeta primers. Profiled with immunoSEQ multiplex PCR; TCRdb holds only in-frame clones, not every one. The sample yields 85,000 to 100,000 clones, approximately 77% seen once. This clone has a handful of counts. The sequencing input was PBMCs. This TCR came from a woman between 40 and 50 years old in good health and CMV-seronegative.

The CDR3 nucleotides are TGTGCCTGGAGTGTACAGGGGTTTGAAGCTTTCTTT. This gives the protein CAWSVQGFEAFF. The chain uses TRBV30 and TRBJ1-1; 7 bases align to TRBD1. The CDR3 is 12 residues long. The junction had 2 bases not matched to a gene; V was cut back by 0 bases and J by 7 bases. The germline gives CDR1 GTSNPN, CDR2 SVGIG (reference sequence).